This T cell receptor beta chain was recorded in a study of blood T cell repertoires in COVID-19. Study overall: Researchers got acute and convalescent COVID-19 samples from the United States, Italy and Spain. From T cells, B-cell-depleted T cells, or PBMCs came the material, which was cDNA or gDNA.

In the source study's methods: The assay estimated nucleated cells by amplifying reference gene primers. Profiled with immunoSEQ multiplex PCR; TCRdb holds only in-frame clones, not every one. V, J and clone size derive from that table, while D and trimming were established from the DNA sequence. Seen here are 200,000 or so clones, 75% to 90% observed once, and the top ten hold roughly 2%. Germline CDR1 and CDR2: KGHSH and LQKENI. The CDR3 has 13 residues. V was clipped by 6 bases and J by 4 bases, with 10 bases between them. The sequence came from a man in his 70s with active or convalescent COVID-19. This sequence joins TRBV18 and TRBJ2-1; possible D gene TRBD1, 5 bases. Sequenced material: peripheral blood. CDR3 amino acids: CASSYRTYNEQFF. CDR3 DNA sequence: TGTGCCAGCTCTTACAGGACGTACAATGAGCAGTTCTTC. The variable domain in full, completed from reference TRBV18 and TRBJ2-1, reads NAGVMQNPRHLVRRRGQEARLRCSPMKGHSHVYWYRQLPEEGLKFMVYLQKENIIDESGMPKERFSAEFPKEGPSILRIQQVVRGDSAAYFCASSYRTYNEQFFGPGTRLTVL.